This T cell receptor (beta chain) was documented in a study of blood T cell repertoires in COVID-19. Background on the study: From T cells, B-cell-depleted T cells, or PBMCs came the material, which was cDNA or gDNA.

Data came from immunoSEQ multiplex PCR; TCRdb stores just in-frame clones and leaves some out. In the table there are around 260,000 clones, 75% to 90% of which are singletons. Germline V gene sequence: CDR1 LNHDA, CDR2 SQIVND (reference sequence). The CDR3 has 14 residues. Trimming left V 1 base short and J 0 bases short, with 7 bases between. The sample consisted of peripheral blood. This clonotype was sampled from a man aged 25-45 years with active or convalescent COVID-19. This sequence joins TRBV19 and TRBJ2-7; no definite D call. The CDR3 is CASSIAVSSYEQYF. In nucleotides, the CDR3 is TGTGCCAGTAGTATAGCAGTCTCCTCCTACGAGCAGTACTTC.